These 10 T cell receptor beta chains were all obtained from the same sample, sequenced in a study of blood T cell repertoires in COVID-19. TCRdb keeps only in-frame clones here, not all; method: immunoSEQ multiplex PCR. The top ten clones hold roughly 1.8% of a sample with about 100,000 clones, approximately 91% of them seen once. Sequencing input: peripheral blood. Receptor source: a human donor with active COVID-19. The donor label of this sample is uncertain.

The chain recombines TRBV3-1 (or the pseudogene TRBV3-2) with TRBJ2-6; D not certain. Trimming cost V 6 bases and J 0 bases, with 12 bases left between them. This CDR3 region has 16 residues. Germline loops: CDR1 LGHDT, CDR2 YNNKEL (reference sequence). The CDR3 nucleotides are TGTGCCAGCAGTGCTCGGCAGGCCTCTGGGGCCAACGTCCTGACTTTC. Translated, it gives CASSARQASGANVLTF.

The CDR3 protein is CATAEGSGNTIYF. DNA of the CDR3: TGTGCCACTGCGGAGGGCTCTGGAAACACCATATATTTT. The chain has TRBV24-1 and TRBJ1-3, with D hard to call. Germline V lookup: CDR1 KGHDR, CDR2 SFDVKD. The CDR3 contains 13 residues. Trimming stripped 10 bases from V and 0 bases from J, with 9 bases between.

The rearrangement uses TRBV7-9 and TRBJ1-1; D ambiguous. Germline CDR1 SEHNR, CDR2 FQNEAQ (reference sequence). The CDR3 loop spans 15 amino acids. The V end was cut by 2 bases, the J end by 1 base, with 11 bases between. The DNA for the CDR3 is TGTGCCAGCAGCTTACGTGCAGGCCAGAACACTGAAGCTTTCTTT. Its protein product is CASSLRAGQNTEAFF.

J is TRBJ2-1 and V is TRBV6-5, with a tentative D call TRBD1 (6 bases). The CDR3 extends over 14 amino acids. V was pared by 1 base and J by 6 bases, with 10 bases between. In germline, CDR1 is MNHEY, CDR2 SVGAGI. CDR3 nucleotides: TGTGCCAGCAGTTACTACAGGGCAGCCAATGAGCAGTTCTTC. It encodes CASSYYRAANEQFF.

To note about this clone: It is unclear where the CDR3 begins or ends on the DNA, so no DNA is shown, and the CDR3 is as TCRdb lists it. The V gene is TRBV7-5, the J gene TRBJ2-2; the table assigns TRBD1, which was not confirmed against the DNA. TRBV7-5 is a pseudogene locus. Including both end residues, the CDR3 is 20 amino acids long. The CDR3 spells CVRSLQGQGVGFGNTGELFF.

The rearrangement links TRBV4-1 to TRBJ2-6; 7 bases agree with TRBD1. The CDR3 is 17 residues long. The germline CDR1 and CDR2 sequences are MGHRA and YSYEKL. V shed 4 bases, J shed 0 bases, and the junction held 6 bases outside the gene matches. CDR3 amino acids: CASSRGDRRSGANVLTF. For the CDR3, the DNA is TGCGCCAGCAGCCGAGGGGACAGACGCTCTGGGGCCAACGTCCTGACTTTC.

The chain links TRBV4-2 to TRBJ2-7, with TRBD2 identical over 8 bases. Germline V lookup: CDR1 LGHNA, CDR2 YNFKEQ. The J segment lost 2 bases and the V segment lost 5 bases, leaving 11 bases of the junction unmatched. The CDR3 contains 16 residues. The CDR3 loop reads CASSEKSGGAAYEQYF. The CDR3, as DNA: TGTGCCAGCAGCGAAAAATCGGGGGGGGCCGCCTACGAGCAGTACTTC.

A word on this clone: The identical CDR3 is also encoded by other nucleotide sequences in the sample. This chain connects TRBV5-6 to TRBJ1-2, with D hard to call. Trimming removed 0 bases from V and 1 base from J, with 7 bases in between. The CDR3 sequence is 14 residues long. Germline values: CDR1 SGHDT, CDR2 YYEEEE. CDR3 amino acids: CASSLGQINYGYTF. CDR3 sequence (DNA): TGTGCCAGCAGCTTGGGACAAATTAACTATGGCTACACCTTC.

The chain has TRBV4-3 and TRBJ1-2; 7 bases fit TRBD1. The CDR3 totals 15 residues. V lost 1 base, J lost 5 bases, and 7 bases stayed unmatched. Germline CDR1 is LGHNA and CDR2 is YSLEER. The CDR3 nucleotides read TGCGCCAGCAGCCAAGTAGCCAGGGGGGCTTATGGCTACACCTTC. The encoded protein is CASSQVARGAYGYTF.

The chain uses TRBV5-6 and TRBJ2-2, with 8 bases aligning to TRBD1. Per the germline V gene, CDR1 is SGHDT and CDR2 is YYEEEE. The CDR3 contains 14 residues. The CDR3 sequence: CATRTGFSTGELFF. CDR3 in DNA: TGTGCTACCCGGACAGGGTTCAGCACCGGGGAGCTGTTTTTT. Full variable domain (missing parts from reference TRBV5-6 and TRBJ2-2): DAGVTQSPTHLIKTRGQQVTLRCSPKSGHDTVSWYQQALGQGPQFIFQYYEEEERQRGNFPDRFSGHQFPNYSSELNVNALLLGDSALYLCATRTGFSTGELFFGEGSRLTVL.